The 11 T cell receptor beta chains reported below all come from one sample, sequenced in a study of CD8+ T cells in alopecia areata. Extraction of RNA preceded its reverse transcription into cDNA, which served as the sequencing template. Data came from immunoSEQ multiplex PCR; TCRdb stores just in-frame clones and leaves some out. Altogether over 100,000 clones were found in the sample, and no singletons occur. Sequencing was performed on lesional skin. The receptors were sampled from a C3H/HeJ mouse with alopecia areata. The strain is characterized by the MHC haplotype H2-k.

As to this clone: Mouse gene names and germline throughout. Coverage ceases 4 residues before the CDR3 finishes, and the germline J gene fills in the end. The chain links TRBV19 to TRBJ2-3; perhaps TRBD1 as D (5 bases). The germline V gene has CDR1 FNHDT and CDR2 SITEND (reference sequence). The CDR3 runs 12 residues. The V and J ends lost 6 bases and 4 bases respectively, with 9 bases between them. The CDR3: CASTSGTETLYF. CDR3 DNA (partial): TGTGCCAGCACATCAGGGACAGAA.

This clone has ten or more counts. Germline and genes here are mouse. The CDR3 end falls 4 residues outside the read, so it is completed with the germline J gene. The chain uses TRBV13-3 and TRBJ2-2, with D possibly matching TRBD2 (5 bases). CDR1 NNHDY and CDR2 SYVADS come from the germline V gene. V was shortened by 4 bases and J by 0 bases, with 10 bases between the two germline ends. The CDR3 sequence is 15 residues long. This CDR3 is CASSLGAANTGQLYF. Incomplete CDR3 DNA: TGTGCCAGCAGTCTGGGTGCGGCAAACACCGGG.

This clone appeared a few times. Mouse germline and gene names are used. The CDR3 spells CASSDAWTGGLSNERLFF. The part of the CDR3 DNA that was read is TGTGCCAGCAGTGATGCTTGGACAGGGGGCCTTTCCAACGAA. The chain uses TRBV13-3 and TRBJ1-4; 11 bases agree with TRBD1. The read ends 4 residues early relative to the CDR3; the germline J gene fills the gap. V lost 0 bases to trimming and J lost 0 bases; unmatched junction nucleotides: 4. From germline, CDR1 is NNHDY and CDR2 SYVADS. This CDR3 contains 18 residues.

The sample holds a few counts of this clone. Mouse names are used for the genes. Read data end 4 residues before the CDR3 end; the end is taken from the germline J gene. The gene calls are TRBV31 and TRBJ2-1; TRBD2 might be the D (7 bases). The CDR3 has 13 amino acids. Germline V gene data show CDR1 as GKSSPN and CDR2 as SITVG. The CDR3 protein is CAWSGGRGAEQFF. Partial CDR3 DNA: TGTGCCTGGAGCGGGGGGCGCGGGGCT.

With respect to this clone: All gene names here are mouse names. The read finishes 4 residues shy of the CDR3 end, and the germline J gene is used to complete it. The chain carries TRBV13-1 and TRBJ1-2; 9 nucleotides align to TRBD1. The CDR3 length is 14 residues. The V and J ends lost 6 bases and 3 bases, in that order; junction bases with no gene match: 6. Germline V gene sequence: CDR1 NSHNY, CDR2 SYGAGN. The CDR3 reads CASKGDREDSDYTF. The sequenced part of the CDR3 DNA is TGTGCCAGCAAGGGGGACAGGGAGGACTCC.

This clone appeared a few times. The protein TCRdb lists differs from the translation of the DNA at residue 14; the protein given here is translated from the DNA itself. The genes and germline here are from mouse. The CDR3 end falls 3 residues outside the read, so it is completed with the germline J gene. This chain joins TRBV13-3 and TRBJ1-6; 8 bases align to TRBD1. TRBJ1-6 falls under the ORF class, with uncertain function. Germline CDR1 reads NNHDY; CDR2 reads SYVADS. The CDR3 is 17 residues long. The ends lost 0 bases at V and 7 bases at J; junction bases unmatched: 9. The CDR3 DNA, read in part, is TGTGCCAGCAGTGATGCTCAGGACAGGGTGGGGAATTCGCCC. Translating it yields CASSDAQDRVGNSP. The whole CDR3 is CASSDAQDRVGNSPLYF.

This clone has just a few counts. Mouse names are used for the genes. CDR3 protein: CTCSAEMGQGPERLFF. CDR3 bases read: TGCACCTGCAGTGCAGAAATGGGACAGGGACCCGAA. V gene TRBV1 combines with J gene TRBJ1-4, with TRBD1 matching 9 bases. The CDR3 goes on 4 residues after the read ends, and that part is filled in from the germline J gene. This CDR3 is 16 amino acids long. The germline gives CDR1 NSQYPW, CDR2 LRSPGD (reference sequence).

As regards this clone: Mouse gene names apply. The read finishes 4 residues shy of the CDR3 end, and the germline J gene is used to complete it. The genes are TRBV13-3 and TRBJ2-1; D is possibly TRBD1 (5 bases). The CDR3 extends over 15 amino acids. The V end was cut by 3 bases, the J end by 0 bases, with 10 bases between. CDR1 NNHDY and CDR2 SYVADS come from the germline V gene. CDR3 DNA, as far as it was read: TGTGCCAGCAGTGGTTACAGGAATAACTATGCT. This encodes CASSGYRNNYA. The whole CDR3 protein reads CASSGYRNNYAEQFF.

This clone was counted at least ten times. Genes and germline come from the mouse. From the germline J gene comes the end of the CDR3, since the read stops 4 residues before it. The chain is built from TRBV13-3 and TRBJ2-1; TRBD2 might be the D (6 bases). The CDR3 has 16 amino acids. The germline V gene encodes CDR1 NNHDY and CDR2 SYVADS. V was shortened by 0 bases and J by 0 bases, with 10 bases between the two germline ends. CDR3 DNA, as far as it was read: TGTGCCAGCAGTGATGGGGGGGTTCTTAACTATGCT. This gives the protein CASSDGGVLNYA. From start to end, the CDR3 is CASSDGGVLNYAEQFF.

This clone has a handful of counts. The translated DNA and TCRdb's protein are not identical at residue 11; the protein here was translated from the DNA. Genes here carry mouse names. The read terminates 3 residues before the CDR3 end, so the remaining end is supplied by the germline J gene. The V call is TRBV1, the J call TRBJ1-3, with D possibly TRBD1 on 6 matching bases. The CDR3 contains 14 residues. With 5 bases removed from V and 4 bases from J, the gap between germline ends came to 12 bases. Germline CDR1 and CDR2: NSQYPW and LRSPGD (reference sequence). CDR3: CTCSPRQVGNTLYF. The part of the CDR3 DNA that was read is TGCACCTGCAGTCCCAGACAGGTCGGAAATACG.

With regard to this clone: Gene names denote mouse genes. The read falls 4 residues short of the CDR3 end, and the missing part is taken from the germline J gene. The gene calls are TRBV13-3 and TRBJ2-5; D is possibly TRBD1 (6 bases). The CDR3 has 15 amino acids. Germline CDR1 and CDR2: NNHDY and SYVADS. The ends were cut back, 6 bases at V and 0 bases at J, with 14 bases in the middle. Incomplete CDR3 DNA: TGTGCCAGCACCCAGGGGCCCTTTAACCAAGAC. This gives the protein CASTQGPFNQD. The entire CDR3 reads CASTQGPFNQDTQYF. Variable domain in full (rest from reference TRBV13-3 and TRBJ2-5): EAAVTQSPRSKVAVTGGKVTLSCHQTNNHDYMYWYRQDTGHGLRLIHYSYVADSTEKGDIPDGYKASRPSQENFSLILELASLSQTAVYFCASTQGPFNQDTQYFGPGTRLLVL.